Presented here are 13 T cell receptor beta chains from one specimen sequenced in a study of blood T cells in healthy people across ages. The authors ran a second PCR of 7 to 11 cycles using a sample-barcoded 5' primer and a J-beta primer mix. TCRdb reanalysed the 5' RACE reads using MiXCR and keeps one entry per CDR3 protein. The data hold roughly 900,000 distinct CDR3 sequences, with 25% to 35% observed a single time. Sample: blood. The receptors were sampled from a woman aged 80 or over in good health.

There are a few counts of this clonotype. This chain joins TRBV10-2 and TRBJ1-1, with TRBD1 matching 8 bases. The J segment lost 3 bases and the V segment lost 4 bases, leaving 7 bases of the junction unmatched. Germline loops: CDR1 WSHSY, CDR2 SAAADI. This CDR3 spans 15 amino acids. CDR3 in DNA: TGCGCCAGCAGTGGCAGGGGGCATCGGGACACTGAAGCTTTCTTT. It encodes CASSGRGHRDTEAFF.

Comments on this clonotype: A read error may account for a junction end that differs from germline. This rearrangement joins TRBV7-2 to TRBJ1-2; D is unclear. This CDR3 contains 15 residues. Germline V lookup: CDR1 SGHTA, CDR2 FQGNSA. CDR3 protein: CTSSHPDTASYGCTF. The CDR3, as DNA: TGTACCAGCAGCCATCCCGATACAGCTAGCTATGGCTGCACCTTC.

The sample holds a few counts of this clonotype. The rearrangement links TRBV2 to TRBJ1-6; D is ambiguous. Germline V gene data show CDR1 as SNHLY and CDR2 as FYNNEI. The V and J ends lost 3 bases and 15 bases respectively, with 21 bases between them. This CDR3 has 15 amino acids. The CDR3 sequence: CASSDSPLKSPRLHF. In DNA form, the CDR3 reads TGTGCCAGCAGTGACAGTCCCTTGAAAAGCCCACGCCTCCACTTT. Together with reference TRBV2 and TRBJ1-6, the CDR3 gives the full variable domain: EPEVTQTPSHQVTQMGQEVILRCVPISNHLYFYWYRQILGQKVEFLVSFYNNEISEKSEIFDDQFSVERPDGSNFTLKIRSTKLEDSAMYFCASSDSPLKSPRLHFGNGTRLTVT.

This clonotype was recorded at least ten times. The chain joins TRBV9 to TRBJ1-2; maybe TRBD1 (6 bases). The V end lost 0 bases, the J end lost 0 bases, and 9 bases lay between the germline ends. Germline CDR1 SGDLS, CDR2 YYNGEE. CDR3 length: 15 residues. CDR3 DNA: TGTGCCAGCAGCGTAGCGGACAGAACTAACTATGGCTACACCTTC. This encodes CASSVADRTNYGYTF.

This clonotype was recorded at least ten times. DNA for the CDR3: TGCAGTGCTAACCTACCGGGACAGGGAGATGGCTACACCTTC. This encodes CSANLPGQGDGYTF. The chain is built from TRBV20-1 and TRBJ1-2; 9 nucleotides match TRBD1. Germline lookup yields CDR1 DFQATT and CDR2 SNEGSKA (reference sequence). V shed 4 bases, J shed 6 bases, and the junction held 9 bases outside the gene matches. The CDR3 covers 14 residues.

This clonotype was seen many times. The chain uses TRBV20-1 and TRBJ2-7, with TRBD1 matching 8 bases. V lost 3 bases, J lost 2 bases, and 6 bases stayed unmatched. The CDR3 has 14 amino acids. CDR1 DFQATT and CDR2 SNEGSKA come from the germline V gene (reference sequence). CDR3 sequence reads: CSARPGQVPYEQYF. The CDR3 bases are TGCAGTGCTAGGCCGGGACAGGTGCCCTACGAGCAGTACTTC.

The table lists this clonotype with a few counts. The rearrangement links TRBV27 to TRBJ1-5; D gene uncertain. This CDR3 region has 14 residues. Germline values: CDR1 MNHEY, CDR2 SMNVEV (reference sequence). The V and J ends lost 6 bases and 0 bases respectively, with 9 bases between them. The CDR3 region is CASRGNYSNQPQHF. Here the CDR3 DNA reads TGTGCCAGCAGGGGAAACTATAGCAATCAGCCCCAGCATTTT.

This clonotype was picked up many times. V usage is TRBV7-2 and J usage is TRBJ2-5; TRBD1 is a possible D gene (5 bases). This CDR3 contains 16 residues. The germline V and J ends were trimmed by 0 bases and 1 base, with 12 bases remaining between them. The germline CDR1 and CDR2 sequences are SGHTA and FQGNSA. The DNA for the CDR3 is TGTGCCAGCAGCTTAGCGCAGGGTGTGACCCAAGAGACCCAGTACTTC. It yields the protein CASSLAQGVTQETQYF.

This clonotype has ten or more counts. This chain links TRBV30 with TRBJ1-6; 8 nucleotides agree with TRBD1. Germline values: CDR1 GTSNPN, CDR2 SVGIG (reference sequence). J was trimmed by 7 bases and V by 5 bases; bases with no gene match: 4. The CDR3 contains 13 residues. Here the CDR3 DNA reads TGTGCCTGGGGACAGGGACGGAATTCACCCCTCCACTTT. Translated, it gives CAWGQGRNSPLHF.

Worth noting for this clonotype: This may arise from a read error, as a much more abundant clone is one base away. V and J are TRBV7-2 and TRBJ2-4; perhaps TRBD2 as D (5 bases). The better agreement between TRBJ2-5 and the DNA end casts doubt on the J call. This CDR3 spans 15 amino acids. The germline gives CDR1 SGHTA, CDR2 FQGNSA. The CDR3 protein is CASSPTPGPAGTQYF. The CDR3 DNA reads as TGTGCCAGCAGTCCTACCCCGGGCCCCGCGGGGACCCAGTACTTC.

Notes on this clonotype: This may be a read error: a much more frequent sequence differs by one nucleotide. The V call is TRBV5-1, the J call TRBJ2-7, with TRBD2 matching 11 bases. The CDR3 runs 14 residues. Germline values: CDR1 SGHRS, CDR2 YFSETQ. The trim removed 7 bases at V and 7 bases at J, leaving 10 bases unmatched. The DNA of the CDR3 is TGCGCCAGCGCTACTAGCGGGGGCTACAATGAGCAGTACTTC. Protein: CASATSGGYNEQYF.

As regards this clonotype: A read error is possible here, since a much larger clone lies one base away. The chain uses TRBV11-2 and TRBJ2-7, with a tentative D call TRBD1 (6 bases). The tail of the sequence fits TRBJ2-5 better, so the J call may be wrong. The CDR3 is 15 amino acids. Germline CDR1 SGHAT, CDR2 FQNNGV. The CDR3 spells CASSLDRGTIETQYF. The CDR3 DNA reads as TGTGCCAGCAGCTTAGATAGGGGGACAATCGAGACCCAGTACTTC.

This clonotype showed up many times. The CDR3 loop is CSADPGGDEQFF. The CDR3 nucleotides are TGCAGTGCTGACCCAGGGGGCGATGAGCAGTTCTTC. The gene calls are TRBV20-1 and TRBJ2-1; 8 bases agree with TRBD1. This CDR3 comprises 12 residues. Germline CDR1 reads DFQATT; CDR2 reads SNEGSKA (reference sequence). The J segment lost 8 bases and the V segment lost 5 bases, leaving 5 bases of the junction unmatched.